Below are 30 T cell receptor beta chains sequenced from a single sample in a study of cytomegalovirus exposure and HLA in healthy donors. The PCR was carried out with 60 Vbeta primers and 13 Jbeta primers. Assay used: immunoSEQ multiplex PCR; TCRdb lists only in-frame clones, some missing. The data contain roughly 81,000 clones, 60% to 80% of them singletons. Specimen: PBMCs. Receptors originate from a boy aged 5-17 years in good health and CMV-seronegative.

The gene calls are TRBV28 and TRBJ1-2, with D uncertain. V lost 3 bases to trimming and J lost 7 bases, with 15 bases between them. The CDR3 spans 14 residues. Germline loops: CDR1 MDHEN, CDR2 SYDVKM. The CDR3 sequence is CASSFALRSVGYTF. The CDR3 bases are TGTGCCAGCAGTTTTGCCCTGAGAAGTGTTGGCTACACCTTC.

This chain joins TRBV7-2 and TRBJ1-1; D gene unclear. V dropped 6 bases and J dropped 5 bases, with 16 bases sitting between them. In germline, CDR1 is SGHTA, CDR2 FQGNSA. The CDR3 runs 14 residues. The CDR3 spells CASSPAGIGTEAFF. In DNA, the CDR3 is TGTGCCAGCAGTCCAGCGGGGATAGGGACTGAAGCTTTCTTT.

This chain uses TRBV11-2 with TRBJ2-1; D may be TRBD1 (5 bases). Per the germline V gene, CDR1 is SGHAT and CDR2 is FQNNGV. The CDR3 loop spans 14 amino acids. V was pared by 5 bases and J by 0 bases, with 8 bases between. This CDR3 reads CASSPRVSYNEQFF. In DNA form, the CDR3 reads TGTGCCAGCAGCCCCAGGGTCTCCTACAATGAGCAGTTCTTC.

The J gene is TRBJ1-1, the V gene TRBV27, with 10 bases that match TRBD1. Germline V gene sequence: CDR1 MNHEY, CDR2 SMNVEV (reference sequence). The CDR3 spans 15 residues. With V trimmed by 5 bases and J by 4 bases, 7 bases remained unmatched. CDR3 loop: CASSTRQGAVTEAFF. The CDR3, as DNA: TGTGCCAGCAGTACCCGACAGGGGGCGGTCACTGAAGCTTTCTTT.

The chain carries TRBV28 and TRBJ2-3; 8 nucleotides match TRBD1. CDR3 length: 15 residues. J lost 2 bases, V lost 6 bases, and 7 bases had no gene match. Germline V gives CDR1 MDHEN, CDR2 SYDVKM. Written as DNA, the CDR3 is TGTGCCAGCAGCCTCCGGGACAGGCCCACAGATACGCAGTATTTT. Its translation is CASSLRDRPTDTQYF.

This sequence joins TRBV11-2 and TRBJ1-5; D unclear. This CDR3 region has 13 residues. In germline, CDR1 is SGHAT, CDR2 FQNNGV. V lost 0 bases, J lost 6 bases, and 6 bases lay in between. Here the CDR3 DNA reads TGTGCCAGCAGCTTAGATAGAGGTCAGCCCCAGCATTTT. Its protein product is CASSLDRGQPQHF.

V is TRBV28 and J is TRBJ1-2; the D is unclear. Germline values: CDR1 MDHEN, CDR2 SYDVKM. V was pared by 4 bases and J by 4 bases, with 7 bases between. The CDR3 extends over 12 amino acids. In DNA form, the CDR3 reads TGTGCCAGCAGTTCTGCAGGCTATGGCTACACCTTC. Protein product: CASSSAGYGYTF.

This clone was counted only a few times. V is TRBV7-6 and J is TRBJ1-6; D call uncertain. From germline, CDR1 is SGHVS and CDR2 FNYEAQ. The length of the CDR3 is 13 residues. V was pared by 1 base and J by 9 bases, with 7 bases between. Here the CDR3 reads CASSLETSSPLHF. The CDR3 nucleotides read TGTGCCAGCAGCTTAGAAACTAGTTCACCCCTCCACTTT.

This sequence joins TRBV27 and TRBJ1-2; 9 bases fit TRBD1. The CDR3 spans 14 residues. The V gene's germline CDR1 is MNHEY and CDR2 SMNVEV (reference sequence). V lost 5 bases to trimming and J lost 5 bases; unmatched junction nucleotides: 6. The CDR3 spells CASSITGGVYGYTF. Written as DNA, the CDR3 is TGTGCCAGCAGTATTACAGGGGGCGTTTATGGCTACACCTTC.

The chain has TRBV29-1 and TRBJ2-7; 10 positions match TRBD1. Germline V lookup: CDR1 SQVTM, CDR2 ANQGSEA. Unmatched junction bases numbered 11, after V lost 7 bases and J lost 5 bases. The CDR3 covers 14 residues. The CDR3 bases are TGCAGCGCAAGAATCCGGGACAGGGGCCACGAGCAGTACTTC. Translating it yields CSARIRDRGHEQYF.

The J gene is TRBJ2-7, the V gene TRBV25-1; D not resolved. V was pared by 3 bases and J by 2 bases, with 5 bases between. The germline V gene has CDR1 MGHDK and CDR2 SYGVNS. The CDR3 runs to 12 residues. The CDR3 nucleotides read TGTGCCAGCAGTGATGCTACCTACGAGCAGTACTTC. It codes for CASSDATYEQYF.

V and J are TRBV28 and TRBJ1-1; D unclear. Deletions cut 6 bases from V and 5 bases from J, with 16 bases between. Germline loops: CDR1 MDHEN, CDR2 SYDVKM. The CDR3 covers 14 residues. The CDR3, as DNA: TGTGCCAGCAGCCTAGTCCCGGCTGCGACTGAAGCTTTCTTT. Translated: CASSLVPAATEAFF.

The rearrangement uses TRBV7-9 and TRBJ2-7; D gene uncertain. V shed 3 bases and J shed 1 base, with 4 bases lying between them. Germline V gene sequence: CDR1 SEHNR, CDR2 FQNEAQ (reference sequence). This CDR3 comprises 12 residues. CDR3 sequence reads: CASSFGSYEQYF. The CDR3 region has the DNA TGTGCCAGCAGCTTCGGGTCCTACGAGCAGTACTTC. Complete variable domain (other parts from reference TRBV7-9 and TRBJ2-7): DTGVSQNPRHKITKRGQNVTFRCDPISEHNRLYWYRQTLGQGPEFLTYFQNEAQLEKSRLLSDRFSAERPKGSFSTLEIQRTEQGDSAMYLCASSFGSYEQYFGPGTRLTVT.

This clone has a handful of counts. The chain combines TRBV6-6 with TRBJ1-5; D ambiguous. The CDR3 extends over 14 amino acids. V was cut by 2 bases and J by 0 bases, with 5 bases left in between. CDR1 and CDR2 from the germline V gene are MNHNY and SVGAGI (reference sequence). Here the CDR3 reads CASSYGHSNQPQHF. The CDR3 region has the DNA TGTGCCAGCAGTTACGGGCATAGCAATCAGCCCCAGCATTTT.

This clone was recorded only once. The chain couples TRBV7-2 to TRBJ2-7; D uncertain. Between the trimmed V and J ends, which lost 5 bases and 0 bases, there was a span of 11 bases. Germline values: CDR1 SGHTA, CDR2 FQGNSA. The CDR3 is made up of 14 amino acids. The chain's CDR3 is CASSLVHLSYEQYF. CDR3 nucleotides: TGTGCCAGCAGCCTAGTACACCTCTCCTACGAGCAGTACTTC.

The chain employs TRBV5-1 and TRBJ1-6; 11 bases fit TRBD1. The CDR3 sequence is 19 residues long. The J segment lost 2 bases and the V segment lost 2 bases, leaving 9 bases of the junction unmatched. Germline V gene sequence: CDR1 SGHRS, CDR2 YFSETQ. The CDR3 reads CASSFRTGGANTYNSPLHF. CDR3 bases: TGCGCCAGCAGCTTTAGGACAGGGGGCGCGAACACCTATAATTCACCCCTCCACTTT.

The chain links TRBV6-1 to TRBJ2-7, with TRBD1 as a possible D gene (5 bases). CDR1 and CDR2 from the germline V gene are MNHNS and SASEGT. V was clipped by 4 bases and J by 2 bases, with 15 bases between them. The CDR3 covers 15 residues. The CDR3 is CASSVKRQSPYEQYF. CDR3 coding DNA: TGTGCCAGCAGTGTAAAGCGACAGTCCCCCTACGAGCAGTACTTC.

The V call is TRBV6-7, the J call TRBJ2-4, with TRBD1 as a possible D gene (6 bases). TRBV6-7 has ORF status, its function being uncertain. The V gene lost 5 bases and the J gene lost 4 bases, with 9 bases spanning the gap. The CDR3 is made up of 13 amino acids. As DNA, the CDR3 is TGTGCCAGCAGTCCGGGACATAAAAACATTCAGTACTTC. It yields the protein CASSPGHKNIQYF.

The rearrangement uses TRBV19 and TRBJ1-5; D not certain. The V gene lost 9 bases and the J gene lost 0 bases, with 12 bases spanning the gap. The V gene's germline CDR1 is LNHDA and CDR2 SQIVND (reference sequence). The CDR3 is made up of 14 amino acids. The CDR3: CASNRQNSNQPQHF. The CDR3 nucleotides are TGTGCCAGCAACCGTCAGAATAGCAATCAGCCCCAGCATTTT.

This clone occurred a few times. The chain joins TRBV2 to TRBJ1-4, with D possibly matching TRBD1 (5 bases). The V end lost 7 bases, the J end lost 8 bases, and 14 bases lay between the germline ends. This CDR3 is 13 amino acids long. CDR1 and CDR2 (germline): SNHLY, FYNNEI. CDR3 nucleotides: TGTGCCAGCACCCAAGGACATTACGAAAAACTGTTTTTT. Translated, it gives CASTQGHYEKLFF.

Here the CDR3 DNA reads TGTGCCAGCAGCTTAGCGTCCAGACTAGCGGGAGGGGGGCAGTACTTC. Residues: CASSLASRLAGGGQYF. The chain recombines TRBV7-2 with TRBJ2-7; 14 bases agree with TRBD2. This CDR3 spans 16 amino acids. CDR1 SGHTA and CDR2 FQGNSA come from the germline V gene. Trimming cost V 0 bases and J 9 bases; bases outside gene matches: 7.

The rearrangement uses TRBV29-1 and TRBJ2-7; D is unresolved. V lost 4 bases, J lost 3 bases, and 13 bases lay in between. There are 13 residues in the CDR3. Germline CDR1 SQVTM, CDR2 ANQGSEA. CDR3 in amino acids: CSVVIGAVYEQYF. DNA for the CDR3: TGCAGCGTTGTAATCGGAGCCGTCTACGAGCAGTACTTC.

This clone occurred a few times. The genes are TRBV6-1 and TRBJ2-3; TRBD1 is a possible D gene (8 bases). V lost 4 bases and J lost 4, with 15 bases in between. Germline V gene sequence: CDR1 MNHNS, CDR2 SASEGT. The CDR3 runs 15 residues. The CDR3 bases are TGTGCCAGCAGTGTCGGACAGGGAGGGCCAGATACGCAGTATTTT. Encoded protein: CASSVGQGGPDTQYF.

The sample holds a few counts of this clone. This sequence joins TRBV4-1 and TRBJ2-1, with 10 nucleotides matching TRBD2. CDR1 MGHRA and CDR2 YSYEKL come from the germline V gene. The J segment lost 10 bases and the V segment lost 4 bases, leaving 4 bases of the junction unmatched. CDR3 size: 13 residues. CDR3 amino acids: CASSPGLALEQFF. The CDR3 DNA reads TGCGCCAGCAGCCCGGGACTAGCGCTCGAGCAGTTCTTC.

J is TRBJ1-2 and V is TRBV29-1; a possible D gene is TRBD1 (5 bases). The germline V gene has CDR1 SQVTM and CDR2 ANQGSEA. The CDR3 consists of 16 residues. V was clipped by 1 base and J by 3 bases, with 18 bases between them. The CDR3 reads CSVEVSSLGADYGYTF. Written as DNA, the CDR3 is TGCAGCGTTGAAGTGTCCTCCCTAGGGGCTGACTATGGCTACACCTTC.

The V call is TRBV2, the J call TRBJ2-7, with a tentative D call TRBD1 (6 bases). The length of the CDR3 is 20 residues. Germline V gene lookup returns CDR1 SNHLY and CDR2 FYNNEI. The V and J ends lost 6 bases and 4 bases respectively, with 34 bases between them. CDR3 bases: TGTGCCAGCAGCCTGCTCGGCAACCGACAGGTGGGATTGCTAGTTTACGAGCAGTACTTC. Translated: CASSLLGNRQVGLLVYEQYF.

The V call is TRBV6-1, the J call TRBJ2-7; 9 nucleotides match TRBD1. This CDR3 has 14 residues. J gave up 7 bases and V 4 bases, and 8 bases lay outside the gene matches. Germline V gene data show CDR1 as MNHNS and CDR2 as SASEGT. CDR3 sequence: CASSGGTGFSEQYF. The CDR3 DNA follows: TGTGCCAGCAGTGGGGGGACAGGGTTTTCGGAGCAGTACTTC.

This chain connects TRBV6-1 to TRBJ2-5, with TRBD2 as a possible D gene (6 bases). CDR3 length: 15 residues. The germline gives CDR1 MNHNS, CDR2 SASEGT. The V end was cut by 10 bases, the J end by 1 base, with 19 bases between. CDR3 in DNA: TGTGCCAACTCTGAGGGACTGGGAACCCAAGAGACCCAGTACTTC. It translates to CANSEGLGTQETQYF.

CDR3 loop: CASSQAAREKLFF. DNA for the CDR3: TGTGCCAGCAGCCAAGCCGCGCGTGAAAAACTGTTTTTT. V usage is TRBV14 and J usage is TRBJ1-4; no clear D. V lost 1 base, J lost 7 bases, and 7 bases lay in between. This CDR3 is built from 13 residues. Germline V lookup: CDR1 SGHDN, CDR2 FVKESK.

The rearrangement links TRBV6-5 to TRBJ1-2; 8 bases are a match to TRBD1. This CDR3 comprises 13 residues. Per the germline V gene, CDR1 is MNHEY and CDR2 is SVGAGI. Trimming at V came to 6 bases and at J to 6 bases, leaving 6 bases not matched to a gene. The CDR3 DNA follows: TGTGCCAGCAGGGGACAGGTTAGGGATGGCTACACCTTC. This translates into CASRGQVRDGYTF.